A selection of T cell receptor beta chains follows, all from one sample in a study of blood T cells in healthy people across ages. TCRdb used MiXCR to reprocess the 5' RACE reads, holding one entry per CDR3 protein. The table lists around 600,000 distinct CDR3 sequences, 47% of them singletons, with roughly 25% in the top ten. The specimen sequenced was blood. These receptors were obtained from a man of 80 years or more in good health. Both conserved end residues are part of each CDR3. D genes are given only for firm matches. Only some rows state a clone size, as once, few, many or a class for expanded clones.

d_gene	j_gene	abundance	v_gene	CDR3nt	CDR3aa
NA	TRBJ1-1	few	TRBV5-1	TGCGCCAGCAGCTTGACCAGGGGGAACACTGAAGCTTTCTTT	CASSLTRGNTEAFF
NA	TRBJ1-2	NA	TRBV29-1	TGCAGCGTTGTTCAGGACCCAGCTAACTATGGCTACACCTTC	CSVVQDPANYGYTF
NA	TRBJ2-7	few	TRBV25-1	TGTGCCAGCAGTGAAGCGGGGAGCTCCTACAATGAGCAGTACTTC	CASSEAGSSYNEQYF
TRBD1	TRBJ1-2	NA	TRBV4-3	TGCGCCAGCAGACTCATGAACAGGGGTGACTACACCTTC	CASRLMNRGDYTF
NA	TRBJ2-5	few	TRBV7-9	TGTGCCAGCAGCTTAGTAGACCTAACTCACGGGACCCAGTACTTC	CASSLVDLTHGTQYF
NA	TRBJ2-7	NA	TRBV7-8	TGTGCCAGCAGCTTAGTTTCGGGCGGGGATAGCTACGAGCAGTACTTC	CASSLVSGGDSYEQYF
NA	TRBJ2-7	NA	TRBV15	TGTGCCACCAGCAGAGATCGGGGGGCCGCCTACGAGCAGTACTTC	CATSRDRGAAYEQYF
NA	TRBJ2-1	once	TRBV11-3	TGTGCCAGCAGCTCCGACCCCAGACGGGACGTGACGGATGAGCAGTTCTTC	CASSSDPRRDVTDEQFF
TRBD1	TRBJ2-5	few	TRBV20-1	TGCAGTGCTAAACAGGGGATAGAGACCCAGTACTTC	CSAKQGIETQYF
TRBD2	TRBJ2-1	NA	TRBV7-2	TGTGCCGGCAGCTTAGCGGGGGGGCTATACAATGAGCAGTTCTTC	CAGSLAGGLYNEQFF
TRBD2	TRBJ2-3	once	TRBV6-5	TGTGCCAGCAGTTACTCCAAAGCGGGGGGGCCAGGCACAGATACGCAGTATTTT	CASSYSKAGGPGTDTQYF
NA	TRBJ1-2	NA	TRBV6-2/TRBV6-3	TGTGCCAGCAGCCCTACCGCGGACACATCTGGCTACACCTTC	CASSPTADTSGYTF
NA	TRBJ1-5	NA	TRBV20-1	TGCAGTGCGACTCCATCCGGGGGTAGCAATCAGCCCCAGCATTTT	CSATPSGGSNQPQHF
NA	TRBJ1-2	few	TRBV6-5	TGTGCCAGCAGTTACTCGAGTCCGACAGGCCCCTATGGCTACACCTTC	CASSYSSPTGPYGYTF
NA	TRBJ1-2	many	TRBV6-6	TGTGCCAGCGCACCCCAGGGGCACACTAACTATGGCTACACCTTC	CASAPQGHTNYGYTF
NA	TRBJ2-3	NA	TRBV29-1	TGCAGCGTTGGGCCTCGCTCAGATACGCAGTATTTT	CSVGPRSDTQYF
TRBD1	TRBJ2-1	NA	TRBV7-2	TGTGCCAGCAGCACCCAAGGGACAGGGGGCGGCAATGAGCAGTTCTTC	CASSTQGTGGGNEQFF
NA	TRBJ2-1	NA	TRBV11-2	TGTGCCAGCAGCCCGCGGACTGGTCAGAATGAGCAGTTCTTC	CASSPRTGQNEQFF
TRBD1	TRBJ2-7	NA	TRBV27	TGTGCCAGCCGGGACAGGGGACACGAGCAGTACTTC	CASRDRGHEQYF
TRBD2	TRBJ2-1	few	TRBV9	TGTGCCAGCAGCGCGGGTTCTAGCGGGGCGTACAATGAGCAGTTCTTC	CASSAGSSGAYNEQFF
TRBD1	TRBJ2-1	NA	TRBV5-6	TGTGCCAGCAGCTTCGACAGGGTGCCCTACAATGAGCAGTTCTTC	CASSFDRVPYNEQFF
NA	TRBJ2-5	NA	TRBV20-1	TGCAGTGCTGCCCCATGGGGTGGGAATGAGCAGTACTTC	CSAAPWGGNEQYF
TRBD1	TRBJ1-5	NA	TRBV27	TGTGCCAGCAGCCCGAGCTGGACAGGGCCGAGGCAGCCCCAGCATTTT	CASSPSWTGPRQPQHF
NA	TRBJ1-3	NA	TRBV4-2	TGTGCCAGCAGCCAAGCATCAGATCCCACTGGAAACACCATATATTTT	CASSQASDPTGNTIYF
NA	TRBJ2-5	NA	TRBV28	TGTGCCAGCAGTCCAGCGGGTCAACAAGAGACCCAGTACTTC	CASSPAGQQETQYF
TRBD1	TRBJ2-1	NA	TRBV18	TGTGCCAGCTCACCAAACAGGGGGACCGGTGAGCAGTTCTTC	CASSPNRGTGEQFF
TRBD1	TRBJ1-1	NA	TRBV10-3	TGTGCCATCAGTGACAGTACAGGGGAAGGGACTGAAGCTTTCTTT	CAISDSTGEGTEAFF
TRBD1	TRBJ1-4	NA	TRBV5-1	TGCGCCAGCAGCCTTGACAGGGCGGGTGAAAAACTGTTTTTT	CASSLDRAGEKLFF
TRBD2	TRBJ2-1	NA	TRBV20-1	TGCAGTGCTAGGGATCCCGGGACTAGCGGGAGGGCCATTGAGCAGTTCTTC	CSARDPGTSGRAIEQFF
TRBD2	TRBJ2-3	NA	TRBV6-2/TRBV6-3	TGTGCCAGCAGCCGAAGACTAGCGGGGGGGCTGGCAGATACGCAGTATTTT	CASSRRLAGGLADTQYF
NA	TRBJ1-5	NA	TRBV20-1	TGCAGTGCTGCGGGACTGACGCGGGCGCCCCAGCATTTT	CSAAGLTRAPQHF
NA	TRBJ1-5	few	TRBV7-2	TGTGCCAGCAGCCCCAACGGCAATCAGCCCCAGCATTTT	CASSPNGNQPQHF
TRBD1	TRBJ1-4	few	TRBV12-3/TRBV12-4	TGTGCCAGCAGTTTAGAGGGGACAGGGGATTGGAGTGAAAAACTGTTTTTT	CASSLEGTGDWSEKLFF
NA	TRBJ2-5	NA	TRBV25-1	TGTGCCAGCAGTGAACAAGGGGTGGAGGCCCAGTACTTC	CASSEQGVEAQYF
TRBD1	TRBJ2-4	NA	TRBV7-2	TGTGCCAGCAGCTGGACAGGGGGCATTCAGTACTTC	CASSWTGGIQYF
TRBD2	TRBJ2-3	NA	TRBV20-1	TGCAGTGCTAGAGTTAGTAGCGGGAGGGCCGAGGGCACAGATACGCAGTATTTT	CSARVSSGRAEGTDTQYF
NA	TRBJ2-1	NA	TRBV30	TGTGCCTGGATGGGGGTGTTATCCTACAATGAGCAGTTCTTC	CAWMGVLSYNEQFF
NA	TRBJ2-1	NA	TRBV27	TGTGCCAGCAGTGTATGGGTCCAGTCTGAGCAGTTCTTC	CASSVWVQSEQFF
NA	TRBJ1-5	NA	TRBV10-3	TGTGCCATCAGTCTGAATCATTTTAGCAATCAGCCCCAGCATTTT	CAISLNHFSNQPQHF
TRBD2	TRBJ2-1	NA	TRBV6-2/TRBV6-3	TGTGCCAGCAGCTCAAGTAAAAACGGACTAGCGGGAGATAGTGAGCAGTTCTTC	CASSSSKNGLAGDSEQFF
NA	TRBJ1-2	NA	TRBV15	TGTGCCACCAGCAGATTAGGCGTTAACTATGGCTACACCTTC	CATSRLGVNYGYTF
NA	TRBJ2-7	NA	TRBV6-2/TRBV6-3	TGTGCCAGCAGTTTCGGGTCCGGAGGAGTCAATGAGCAGTACTTC	CASSFGSGGVNEQYF
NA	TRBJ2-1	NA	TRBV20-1	TGCAGTGCCGCTCCCTTAGGTCTGCGGGACGATTACAATGAGCAGTTCTTC	CSAAPLGLRDDYNEQFF
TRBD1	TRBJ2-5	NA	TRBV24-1	TGTGCCACCGAAGACAGGGCGAGAGTAAATGAGCAGTACTTC	CATEDRARVNEQYF
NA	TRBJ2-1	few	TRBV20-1	TGCAGTTGTCAATACAGGGTACGGAATGAGCAGTTCTTC	CSCQYRVRNEQFF
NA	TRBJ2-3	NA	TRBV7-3	TGTGCCAGCAGCTTAACGCCCCACCTGGGCAATACTAGCACAGATACGCAGTATTTT	CASSLTPHLGNTSTDTQYF
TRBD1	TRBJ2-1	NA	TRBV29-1	TGCAGTTACAGACAGGGGGCTCTAAATGAGCAGTTCTTC	CSYRQGALNEQFF
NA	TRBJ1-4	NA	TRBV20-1	TGCAGTGCCCCCGGGCCAACCTCTCGGGAAAAACTGTTTTTT	CSAPGPTSREKLFF
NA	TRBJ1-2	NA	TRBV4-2	TGTGCCAGCAGCCTCACGGGCTCGTTGGTAGGGAGAGGCTACACCTTC	CASSLTGSLVGRGYTF
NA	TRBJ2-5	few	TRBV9	TGTGCCAGCAGCGTTAACGAGGGGGAGACCCAGTACTTC	CASSVNEGETQYF
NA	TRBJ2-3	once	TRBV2	TGTGCCAGCAATACCCTCGGGACTCTTTCAGATACGCAGTATTTT	CASNTLGTLSDTQYF
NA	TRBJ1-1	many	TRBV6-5	TGTGCCAGCAGTTATTATGGAGGTTCCGGGACTTTCTTT	CASSYYGGSGTFF
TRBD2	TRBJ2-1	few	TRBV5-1	TGCGCCAGCCGCGACCTAGCGGGGGAGCAGTTCTTC	CASRDLAGEQFF
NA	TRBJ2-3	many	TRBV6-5	TGTGCCAGCAGCTCCGGGGGCGGCACAGATACGCAGTATTTT	CASSSGGGTDTQYF
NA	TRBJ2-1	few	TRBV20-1	TGCAGTGCTAGAGATCCTCCCACCGGGGATGAGCAGTTCTTC	CSARDPPTGDEQFF